This TCR beta chain was found in a study of blood T cell repertoires in COVID-19. The wider study: COVID-19 samples collected from the United States, Italy and Spain covered acute and convalescent phases. Sources were T cells, B-cell-depleted T cells, or PBMCs; the material itself was cDNA or gDNA.

The CDR3 has 14 residues. Trimming removed 2 bases at V and 5 bases at J, with 12 bases between. The germline V gene has CDR1 GTSNPN and CDR2 SVGIG (reference sequence). In the study's own analysis: The authors estimated nucleated cell counts from reference gene primer amplification. Using immunoSEQ multiplex PCR, the repertoire was profiled, and TCRdb retains in-frame clones only, with some absent. V and J calls and clone size follow that table, whereas D and trimming were derived from the DNA. There are around 69,000 clones in the sample; about 86% occur only once, and about 7% lies in the top ten.

This chain joins TRBV30 and TRBJ1-4; tentative D call: TRBD1 (6 bases). The source material was peripheral blood. This sequence originates from a man in his fifties or sixties with active COVID-19. CDR3 in amino acids: CAWSNARGNEKLFF. The CDR3 DNA follows: TGTGCCTGGAGTAATGCCAGGGGCAATGAAAAACTGTTTTTT.